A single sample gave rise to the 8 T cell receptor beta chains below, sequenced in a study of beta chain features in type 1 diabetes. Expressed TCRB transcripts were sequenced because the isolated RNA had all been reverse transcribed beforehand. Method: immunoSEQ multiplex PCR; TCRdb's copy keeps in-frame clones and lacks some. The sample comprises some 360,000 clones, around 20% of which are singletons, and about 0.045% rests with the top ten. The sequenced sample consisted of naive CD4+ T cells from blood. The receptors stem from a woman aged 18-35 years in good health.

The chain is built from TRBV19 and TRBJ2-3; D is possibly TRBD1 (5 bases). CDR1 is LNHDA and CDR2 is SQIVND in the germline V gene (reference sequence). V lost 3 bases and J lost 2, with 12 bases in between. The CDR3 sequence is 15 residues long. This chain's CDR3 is CASSIIQGTTDTQYF. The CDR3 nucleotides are TGTGCCAGTAGTATTATTCAGGGTACCACAGATACGCAGTATTTT.

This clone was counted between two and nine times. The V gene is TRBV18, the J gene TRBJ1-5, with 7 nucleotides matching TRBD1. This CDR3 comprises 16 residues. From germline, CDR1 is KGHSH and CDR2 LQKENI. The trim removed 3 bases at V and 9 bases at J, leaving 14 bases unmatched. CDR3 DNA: TGTGCCAGCTCACCCTACAGGGGCGAAGTGGTGTGGCCCCAGCATTTT. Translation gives CASSPYRGEVVWPQHF.

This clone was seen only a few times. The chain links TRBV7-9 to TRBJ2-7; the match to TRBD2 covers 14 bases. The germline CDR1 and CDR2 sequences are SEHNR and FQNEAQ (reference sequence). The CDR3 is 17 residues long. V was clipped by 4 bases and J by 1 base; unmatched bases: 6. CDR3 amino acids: CASSSGLAGVGSYEQYF. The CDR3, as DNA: TGTGCCAGCAGCTCGGGACTAGCGGGAGTAGGATCCTACGAGCAGTACTTC. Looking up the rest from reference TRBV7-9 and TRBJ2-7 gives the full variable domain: DTGVSQNPRHKITKRGQNVTFRCDPISEHNRLYWYRQTLGQGPEFLTYFQNEAQLEKSRLLSDRFSAERPKGSFSTLEIQRTEQGDSAMYLCASSSGLAGVGSYEQYFGPGTRLTVT.

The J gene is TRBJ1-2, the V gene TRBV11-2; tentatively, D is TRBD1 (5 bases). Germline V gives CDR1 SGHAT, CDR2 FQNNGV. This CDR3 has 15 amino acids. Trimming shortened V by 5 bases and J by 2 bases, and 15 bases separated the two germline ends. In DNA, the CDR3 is TGTGCCAGCAGCCAGCCAGGGAGGAAAAACTATGGCTACACCTTC. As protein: CASSQPGRKNYGYTF.

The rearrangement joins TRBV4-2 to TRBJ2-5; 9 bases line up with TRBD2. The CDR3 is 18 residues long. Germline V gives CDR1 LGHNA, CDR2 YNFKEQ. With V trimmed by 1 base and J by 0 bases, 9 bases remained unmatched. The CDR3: CASSQVRLADGYQETQYF. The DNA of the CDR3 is TGTGCCAGCAGCCAAGTTCGACTAGCGGATGGGTACCAAGAGACCCAGTACTTC.

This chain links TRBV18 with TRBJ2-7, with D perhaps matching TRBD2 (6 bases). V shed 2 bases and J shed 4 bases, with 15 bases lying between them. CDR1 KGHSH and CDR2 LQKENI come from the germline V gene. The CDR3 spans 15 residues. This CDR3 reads CASSPRQEGPYEQYF. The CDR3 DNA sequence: TGTGCCAGCTCACCAAGGCAGGAGGGCCCGTACGAGCAGTACTTC. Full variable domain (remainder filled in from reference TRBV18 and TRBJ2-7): NAGVMQNPRHLVRRRGQEARLRCSPMKGHSHVYWYRQLPEEGLKFMVYLQKENIIDESGMPKERFSAEFPKEGPSILRIQQVVRGDSAAYFCASSPRQEGPYEQYFGPGTRLTVT.

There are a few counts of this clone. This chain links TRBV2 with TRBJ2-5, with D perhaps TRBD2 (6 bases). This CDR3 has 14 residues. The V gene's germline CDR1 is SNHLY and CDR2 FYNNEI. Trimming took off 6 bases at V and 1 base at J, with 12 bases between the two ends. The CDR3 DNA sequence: TGTGCCAGCAGCTCCGCTAGCGCCCAAGAGACCCAGTACTTC. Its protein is CASSSASAQETQYF.

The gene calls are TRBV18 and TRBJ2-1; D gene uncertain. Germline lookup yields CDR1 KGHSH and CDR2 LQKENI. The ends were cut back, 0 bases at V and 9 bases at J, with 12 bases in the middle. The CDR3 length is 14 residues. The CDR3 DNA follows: TGTGCCAGCTCACCACCCGGCGCGGCCGGTGAGCAGTTCTTC. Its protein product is CASSPPGAAGEQFF.